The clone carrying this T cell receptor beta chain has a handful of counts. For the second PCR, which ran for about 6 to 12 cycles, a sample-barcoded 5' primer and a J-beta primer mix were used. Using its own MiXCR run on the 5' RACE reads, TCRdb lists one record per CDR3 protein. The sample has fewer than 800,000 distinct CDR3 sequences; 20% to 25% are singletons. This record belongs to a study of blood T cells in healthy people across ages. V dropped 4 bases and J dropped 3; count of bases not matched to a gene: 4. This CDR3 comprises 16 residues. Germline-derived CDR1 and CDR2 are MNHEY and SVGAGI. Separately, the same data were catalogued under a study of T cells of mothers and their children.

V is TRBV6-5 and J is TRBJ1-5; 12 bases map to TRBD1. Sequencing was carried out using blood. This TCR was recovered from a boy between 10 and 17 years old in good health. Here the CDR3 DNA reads TGTGCCAGCAGTTCCGGGACAGGGGGCTTCAATCAGCCCCAGCATTTT. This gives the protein CASSSGTGGFNQPQHF.